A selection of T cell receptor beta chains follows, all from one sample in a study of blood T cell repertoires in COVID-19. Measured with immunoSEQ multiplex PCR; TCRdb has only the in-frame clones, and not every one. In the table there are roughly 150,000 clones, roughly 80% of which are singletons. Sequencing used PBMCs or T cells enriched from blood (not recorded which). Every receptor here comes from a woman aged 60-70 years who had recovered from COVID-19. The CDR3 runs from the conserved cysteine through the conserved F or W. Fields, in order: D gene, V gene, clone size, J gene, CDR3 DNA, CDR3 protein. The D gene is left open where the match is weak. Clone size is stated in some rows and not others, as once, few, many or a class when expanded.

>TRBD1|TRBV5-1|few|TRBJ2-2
TGCGCCAGCAGCTTCGGACAGGTACCAGTGACCGGGGAGCTGTTTTTT
CASSFGQVPVTGELFF
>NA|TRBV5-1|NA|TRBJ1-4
TGCGCCAGCAGCGTGCAGGACAGCCGGAATGAAAAACTGTTTTTT
CASSVQDSRNEKLFF
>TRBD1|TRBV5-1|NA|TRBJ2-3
TGCGCCAGCATACCCGGAAAGGACAGGCGCAGGCGGGATACGCAGTATTTT
CASIPGKDRRRRDTQYF
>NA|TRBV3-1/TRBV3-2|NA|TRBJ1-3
TGTGCCAGCAGCCAAGATTACAGCTCTGGAAACACCATATATTTT
CASSQDYSSGNTIYF
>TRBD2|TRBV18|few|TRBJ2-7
TGTGCCAGCTCACCACTAGCGGGGGATCAGCAGCAGTACTTC
CASSPLAGDQQQYF
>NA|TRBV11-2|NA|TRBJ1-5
TGTGCCAGCAGCCCTAATAGCAATCAGCCCCAGCATTTT
CASSPNSNQPQHF
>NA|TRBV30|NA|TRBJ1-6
TGTGCCTGGAGTGTACCTATCGGCTATAATTCACCCCTCCACTTT
CAWSVPIGYNSPLHF
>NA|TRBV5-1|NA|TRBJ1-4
TGCGCCAGCAGTTTGCAGAGGGCGGAAAAACTGTTTTTT
CASSLQRAEKLFF
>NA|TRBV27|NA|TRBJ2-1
TGTGCCAGCAATAGTATCAATGAGCAGTTCTTC
CASNSINEQFF
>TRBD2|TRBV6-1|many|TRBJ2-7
TGTGCCAGCAGTGAAGGGCTAGCGGGGGCCTCCCCACGGGAGCAGTACTTC
CASSEGLAGASPREQYF
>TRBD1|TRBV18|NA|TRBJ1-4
TGTGCCAGCTCATATCAGGGGGTACAGGAAAAACTGTTTTTT
CASSYQGVQEKLFF
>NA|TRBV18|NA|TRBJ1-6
TGTGCCAGCTCAACTGACAGGACCTCACCCCTCCACTTT
CASSTDRTSPLHF
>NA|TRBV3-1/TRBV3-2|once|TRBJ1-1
TGTGCCAGCAGCCCTCGGGAGGGTATGAGTGGGGATGAAGCTTTCTTT
CASSPREGMSGDEAFF
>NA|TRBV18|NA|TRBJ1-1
TGTGCCAGCTCACCACCGGCCAGGGGTACTGAAGCTTTCTTT
CASSPPARGTEAFF
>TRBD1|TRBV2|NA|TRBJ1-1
TGTGCCAGCAGTGGGACAGGGCCGAACACTGAAGCTTTCTTT
CASSGTGPNTEAFF
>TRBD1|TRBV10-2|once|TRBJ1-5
TGCGCCAGCAGCCCAACAGGGGGCACTCAGCCCCAGCATTTT
CASSPTGGTQPQHF
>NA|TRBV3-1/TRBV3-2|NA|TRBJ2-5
TGTGCCAGCAGTTGGTCAGGGGCCCAGTACTTC
CASSWSGAQYF
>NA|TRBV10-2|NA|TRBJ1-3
TGCGCCAGCAGTGAATCTTCTGGAAACACCATATATTTT
CASSESSGNTIYF
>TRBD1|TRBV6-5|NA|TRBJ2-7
TGTGCCAGCAGTTATGGGACAGGACCCTACGAGCAGTACTTC
CASSYGTGPYEQYF
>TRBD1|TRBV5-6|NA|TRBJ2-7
TGTGCCAGCAGCTTGGATCGGACAGGGCATAGCTACGAGCAGTACTTC
CASSLDRTGHSYEQYF
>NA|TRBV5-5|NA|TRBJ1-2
TGTGCCAGCAGCCCGGGGGATTACTATGGCTACACCTTC
CASSPGDYYGYTF
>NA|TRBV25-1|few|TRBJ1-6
TGTGCCAGCAGTGAATCCCCGGGTGGAGTCATGGATTCACCCCTCCACTTT
CASSESPGGVMDSPLHF
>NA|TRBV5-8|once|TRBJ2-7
TGTGCCAGCAGCTTGACAGGCCACTCCTACGAGCAGTACTTC
CASSLTGHSYEQYF
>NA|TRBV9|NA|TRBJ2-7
TGTGCCAGCAGCGTACCCCCGCGGACTCCTCGGGGCTACGAGCAGTACTTC
CASSVPPRTPRGYEQYF
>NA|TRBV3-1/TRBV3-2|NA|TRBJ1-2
TGTGCCAGCAGCCAAGAGGAGACAGGTTTTTTTTATGGCTACACCTTC
CASSQEETGFFYGYTF
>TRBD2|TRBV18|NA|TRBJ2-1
TGTGCCAGCTCACCCCTACTAGCGGGGGGGTCCCACAATGAGCAGTTCTTC
CASSPLLAGGSHNEQFF
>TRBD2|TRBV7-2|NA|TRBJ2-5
TGTGCCAGCAGCCCCTGGACGGGAGGGGAGACCCAGTACTTC
CASSPWTGGETQYF
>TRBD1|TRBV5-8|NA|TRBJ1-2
TGTGCCAGCAGCCCGCCGACAGGGAATATCTATGGCTACACCTTC
CASSPPTGNIYGYTF
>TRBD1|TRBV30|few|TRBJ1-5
TGTGCCTGGAGTGTAGGATGGGACAGTAGCAATCAGCCCCAGCATTTT
CAWSVGWDSSNQPQHF
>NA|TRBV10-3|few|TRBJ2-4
TGTGCCATCAGTGACCTGGGGGGCAAAAACATTCAGTACTTC
CAISDLGGKNIQYF
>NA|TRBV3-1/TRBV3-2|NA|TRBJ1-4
TGTGCCAGCAGCCATCGCGCACAAGGAGTTTTAAATGAAAAACTGTTTTTT
CASSHRAQGVLNEKLFF
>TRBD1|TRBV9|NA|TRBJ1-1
TGTGCCAGCAGCGTAGGGACAGGGAACACTGAAGCTTTCTTT
CASSVGTGNTEAFF
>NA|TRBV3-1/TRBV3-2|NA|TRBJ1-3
TGTGCCAGCAGCCTAACAGCCTCTGGAAACACCATATATTTT
CASSLTASGNTIYF
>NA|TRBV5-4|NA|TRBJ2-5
TGTGCCAGCAGCTTGTTACAGGGTTCCCAAGAGACCCAGTACTTC
CASSLLQGSQETQYF
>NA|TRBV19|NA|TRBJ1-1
TGTGCCAGTAGTCTCCAGGTTATTAACACTGAAGCTTTCTTT
CASSLQVINTEAFF
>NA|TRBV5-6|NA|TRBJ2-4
TGTGCCAGCAAAGAGGGAGCCAAAAACATTCAGTACTTC
CASKEGAKNIQYF
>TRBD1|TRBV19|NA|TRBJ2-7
TGTGCCAGTAGTACAGAGGACAGGGAGCCCTACGAGCAGTACTTC
CASSTEDREPYEQYF
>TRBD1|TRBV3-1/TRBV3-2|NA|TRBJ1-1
TGTGCCAGCAGCCGCGTACAGGGGGCTATAACTGAAGCTTTCTTT
CASSRVQGAITEAFF
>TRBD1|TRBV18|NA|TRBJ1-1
TGTGCCAGCCGACCAGGGGGCGCAAACACTGAAGCTTTCTTT
CASRPGGANTEAFF
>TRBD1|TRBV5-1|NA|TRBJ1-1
TGCGCCAGCAGCTTGGCCACAGGGGCCTCAGGCACTGAAGCTTTCTTT
CASSLATGASGTEAFF
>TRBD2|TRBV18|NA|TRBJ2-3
TGTGCCAGCTCAGCACTAGCGGGGGGTGCAGATACGCAGTATTTT
CASSALAGGADTQYF
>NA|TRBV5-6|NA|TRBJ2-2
TGTGCCAGCATGGACACGCCGAACACCGGGGAGCTGTTTTTT
CASMDTPNTGELFF
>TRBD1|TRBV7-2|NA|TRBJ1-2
TGTGCCAGCAGCTTAGCCGGACAGGGGGCTGGCTATGGCTACACCTTC
CASSLAGQGAGYGYTF
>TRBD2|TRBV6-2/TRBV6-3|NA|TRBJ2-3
TGTGCCAGCAGTTACTCACTAGCGGGGGGACCTAGCACAGATACGCAGTATTTT
CASSYSLAGGPSTDTQYF